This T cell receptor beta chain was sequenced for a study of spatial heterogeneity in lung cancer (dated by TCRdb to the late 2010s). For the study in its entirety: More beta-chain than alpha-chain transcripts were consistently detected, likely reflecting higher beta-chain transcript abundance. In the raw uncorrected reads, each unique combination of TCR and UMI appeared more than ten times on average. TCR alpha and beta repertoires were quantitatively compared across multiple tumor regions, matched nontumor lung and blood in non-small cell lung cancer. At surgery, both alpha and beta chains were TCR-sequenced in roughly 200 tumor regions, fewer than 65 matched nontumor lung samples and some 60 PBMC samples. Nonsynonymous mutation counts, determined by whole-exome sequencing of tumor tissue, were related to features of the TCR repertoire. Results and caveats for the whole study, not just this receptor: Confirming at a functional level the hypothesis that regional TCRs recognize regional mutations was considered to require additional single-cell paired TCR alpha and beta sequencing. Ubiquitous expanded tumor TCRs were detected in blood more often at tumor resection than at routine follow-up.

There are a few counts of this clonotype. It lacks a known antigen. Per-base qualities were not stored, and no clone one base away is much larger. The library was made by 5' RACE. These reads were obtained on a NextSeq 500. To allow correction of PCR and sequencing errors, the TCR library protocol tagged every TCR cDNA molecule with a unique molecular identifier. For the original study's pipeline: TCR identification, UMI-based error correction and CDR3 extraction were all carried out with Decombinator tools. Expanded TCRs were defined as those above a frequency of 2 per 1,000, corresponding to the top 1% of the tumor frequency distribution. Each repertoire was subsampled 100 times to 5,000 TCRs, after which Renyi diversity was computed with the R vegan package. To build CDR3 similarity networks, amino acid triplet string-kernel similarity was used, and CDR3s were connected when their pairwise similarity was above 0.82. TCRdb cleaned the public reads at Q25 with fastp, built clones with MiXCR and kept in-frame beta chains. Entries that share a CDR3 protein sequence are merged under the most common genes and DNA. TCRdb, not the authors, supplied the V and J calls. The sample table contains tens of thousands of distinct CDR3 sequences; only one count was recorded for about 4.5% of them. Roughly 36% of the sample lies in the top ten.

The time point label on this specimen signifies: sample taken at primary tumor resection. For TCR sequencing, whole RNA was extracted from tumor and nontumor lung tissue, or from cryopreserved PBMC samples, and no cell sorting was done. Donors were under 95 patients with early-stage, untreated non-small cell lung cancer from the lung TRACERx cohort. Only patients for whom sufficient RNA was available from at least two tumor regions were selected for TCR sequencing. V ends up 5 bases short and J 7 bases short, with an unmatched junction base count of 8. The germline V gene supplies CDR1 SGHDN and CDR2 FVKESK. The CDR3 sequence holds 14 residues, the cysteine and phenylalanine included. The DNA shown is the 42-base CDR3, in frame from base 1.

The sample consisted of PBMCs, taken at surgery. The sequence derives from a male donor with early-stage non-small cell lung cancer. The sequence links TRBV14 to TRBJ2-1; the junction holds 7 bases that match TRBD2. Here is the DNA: TGTGCCAGCAGCAGACTAGCCTATACAAATGAGCAGTTCTTC. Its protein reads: CASSRLAYTNEQFF.